Sequencing of this TCR beta chain was carried out in a study of blood T cell repertoires in COVID-19. At the level of the study: The United States, Italy and Spain provided the acute and convalescent COVID-19 samples. Nucleic acid was either cDNA or gDNA, and it came from T cells, B-cell-depleted T cells, or PBMCs.

Authors' methods: Using reference gene primer amplification, nucleated cell counts were estimated. Using immunoSEQ multiplex PCR, the repertoire was profiled, and TCRdb retains in-frame clones only, with some absent. V, J and clone size are those of that table, while D and trimming were read from the DNA. Seen here are approximately 230,000 clones, roughly 82% observed once, and the top ten hold approximately 5%. In the case of this clone: Other DNA sequences in the same sample also yield this CDR3.

The V and J ends lost 3 bases and 1 base respectively, with 9 bases between them. The CDR3 contains 14 residues. The germline V gene encodes CDR1 MDHEN and CDR2 SYDVKM. The gene calls are TRBV28 and TRBJ1-1, with a possible D match to TRBD1 (5 bases). Sequencing was done on a sample of peripheral blood. This TCR came from a woman older than 75 with active or convalescent COVID-19. The CDR3 loop is CASSLAGGNTEAFF. CDR3 bases: TGTGCCAGCAGTTTGGCGGGGGGGAACACTGAAGCTTTCTTT.